This passage covers 29 T cell receptor beta chains from one sample sequenced in a study of graft-versus-host responses after intestinal transplantation (dated by TCRdb to the early 2020s). The library was generated by the immunoSEQ multiplex PCR assay. Not all clones reach the TCRdb copy of this immuneACCESS table, which keeps in-frame sequences only. Checked studies attribute under half of the gap to unresolved V genes and leave the rest unexplained. The sample table lists 15,000 to 20,000 clones, approximately 80% of them with a count of one. In total, the top ten clones hold 1.9% of the sample. Here the sequenced sample was PBMCs, taken 14 days after transplant. Source of these receptors: a human patient who received an intestinal transplant, so some T cells may come from the graft donor.

The chain links TRBV5-1 to TRBJ2-5; tentatively, D is TRBD1 or TRBD2 (6 bases each). The CDR3 has 15 amino acids. The ends were cut back, 3 bases at V and 2 bases at J, with 14 bases in the middle. Germline V gene lookup returns CDR1 SGHRS and CDR2 YFSETQ. CDR3 in DNA: TGCGCCAGCAGCTCCGGGACACGGGGGCAAGAGACCCAGTACTTC. This translates into CASSSGTRGQETQYF.

The gene calls are TRBV5-6 and TRBJ2-4, with TRBD1 as a possible D gene (6 bases). CDR1 SGHDT and CDR2 YYEEEE come from the germline V gene. The CDR3 length is 13 residues. V was cut by 5 bases and J by 6 bases, with 12 bases left in between. The DNA of the CDR3 is TGTGCCAGCAGTTCACAGGGACCAAACATTCAGTACTTC. Translated: CASSSQGPNIQYF.

This chain connects TRBV2 to TRBJ2-3, with 8 bases lining up with TRBD2. Germline V CDR1 and CDR2: SNHLY, FYNNEI. Trimming cost V 5 bases and J 2 bases; bases outside gene matches: 6. The CDR3 spans 15 residues. The CDR3 protein is CASSPAGALTDTQYF. CDR3 sequence (DNA): TGTGCCAGCAGTCCAGCGGGGGCCCTCACAGATACGCAGTATTTT.

The V and J genes are TRBV7-9 and TRBJ2-5; D remains ambiguous. The CDR3 is 14 amino acids. V lost 7 bases, J lost 2 bases, and 14 bases lay in between. Germline V lookup: CDR1 SEHNR, CDR2 FQNEAQ (reference sequence). CDR3 sequence (DNA): TGTGCCAGCAACGATAGGGTTTCACAAGAGACCCAGTACTTC. Translation gives CASNDRVSQETQYF.

V and J are TRBV19 and TRBJ2-5, with D hard to call. Trimming shortened V by 1 base and J by 2 bases, and 11 bases separated the two germline ends. There are 15 residues in the CDR3. From germline, CDR1 is LNHDA and CDR2 SQIVND (reference sequence). The CDR3 sequence is CASSIARGSQETQYF. The CDR3 DNA follows: TGTGCCAGTAGTATAGCTCGCGGCTCTCAAGAGACCCAGTACTTC.

The chain combines TRBV7-2 with TRBJ1-5; 10 nucleotides align to TRBD1. Trimming cost V 0 bases and J 2 bases; bases outside gene matches: 1. CDR1 SGHTA and CDR2 FQGNSA come from the germline V gene. This CDR3 has 16 residues. CDR3 sequence reads: CASSLAGTGGNQPQHF. In DNA, the CDR3 is TGTGCCAGCAGCTTAGCCGGGACAGGGGGCAATCAGCCCCAGCATTTT.

This clone has a single count. The CDR3 here is CSVVDRSSYNEQFF. The CDR3 DNA reads as TGCAGCGTCGTCGACAGGAGCTCCTACAATGAGCAGTTCTTC. The chain links TRBV29-1 to TRBJ2-1, with D perhaps TRBD1 (6 bases). There are 14 residues in the CDR3. V lost 6 bases to trimming and J lost 0 bases, with 12 bases between them. The germline gives CDR1 SQVTM, CDR2 ANQGSEA.

The chain uses TRBV7-9 and TRBJ2-1; unclear D gene. V was trimmed by 0 bases and J by 8 bases, leaving 5 bases between them. Germline V gene sequence: CDR1 SEHNR, CDR2 FQNEAQ (reference sequence). The CDR3 has 12 amino acids. CDR3 in amino acids: CASSLARHEQFF. The CDR3 nucleotides read TGTGCCAGCAGCTTAGCCAGGCATGAGCAGTTCTTC.

This clone was seen only once. The rearrangement uses TRBV9 and TRBJ2-3, with D perhaps matching TRBD1 (6 bases). From germline, CDR1 is SGDLS and CDR2 YYNGEE. The CDR3 consists of 14 residues. V was shortened by 3 bases and J by 5 bases, with 13 bases between the two germline ends. The CDR3 sequence is CASSADRRVDTQYF. The CDR3 region has the DNA TGTGCCAGCAGCGCCGACAGGCGGGTAGATACGCAGTATTTT.

The chain uses TRBV9 and TRBJ2-7; a weak D match, TRBD1 (6 bases). The V and J ends lost 0 bases and 1 base respectively, with 20 bases between them. This CDR3 contains 18 residues. Germline CDR1 and CDR2: SGDLS and YYNGEE. The CDR3 reads CASSVDDRSPFSSYEQYF. CDR3 nucleotide sequence: TGTGCCAGCAGCGTAGACGACAGGTCCCCCTTCTCTTCCTACGAGCAGTACTTC. Full variable domain (outside the CDR3, taken from reference TRBV9 and TRBJ2-7): DSGVTQTPKHLITATGQRVTLRCSPRSGDLSVYWYQQSLDQGLQFLIQYYNGEERAKGNILERFSAQQFPDLHSELNLSSLELGDSALYFCASSVDDRSPFSSYEQYFGPGTRLTVT.

V and J are TRBV11-2 and TRBJ2-7; 10 bases are a match to TRBD1. V gave up 5 bases and J gave up 3 bases; unmatched junction bases: 7. Germline CDR1 reads SGHAT; CDR2 reads FQNNGV. There are 15 residues in the CDR3. The DNA of the CDR3 is TGTGCCAGCAGCCTCGAAGGACAGGGGGGCTACGAGCAGTACTTC. Protein product: CASSLEGQGGYEQYF.

The rearrangement uses TRBV28 and TRBJ1-1; weak D call: TRBD1 (6 bases). V lost 5 bases to trimming and J lost 3 bases, with 13 bases between them. The germline gives CDR1 MDHEN, CDR2 SYDVKM. CDR3 length equals 14 residues. CDR3 region: CASSGVWTDTEAFF. CDR3 nucleotides: TGTGCCAGCAGTGGGGTATGGACAGACACTGAAGCTTTCTTT.

The chain couples TRBV25-1 to TRBJ2-3; D is ambiguous. CDR1 and CDR2 (germline): MGHDK, SYGVNS. The CDR3 sequence is 15 residues long. V was pared by 1 base and J by 7 bases, with 15 bases between. Written as DNA, the CDR3 is TGTGCCAGCAGTGAATTTTTCGGGCCCGAGAATACGCAGTATTTT. It translates to CASSEFFGPENTQYF. The full variable domain, completed using reference TRBV25-1 and TRBJ2-3, is EADIYQTPRYLVIGTGKKITLECSQTMGHDKMYWYQQDPGMELHLIHYSYGVNSTEKGDLSSESTVSRIRTEHFPLTLESARPSHTSQYLCASSEFFGPENTQYFGPGTRLTVL.

This clone was detected only a few times. V is TRBV4-1 and J is TRBJ2-5; D may be TRBD2 (6 bases). Germline assignment: CDR1 MGHRA and CDR2 YSYEKL. Trimming shortened V by 0 bases and J by 5 bases, and 13 bases separated the two germline ends. This CDR3 comprises 15 residues. CDR3 protein: CASSQDPRGGETQYF. Written as DNA, the CDR3 is TGCGCCAGCAGCCAAGATCCCCGGGGAGGTGAGACCCAGTACTTC.

This chain uses TRBV28 with TRBJ1-4; perhaps TRBD1 as D (5 bases). This CDR3 has 17 amino acids. In germline, CDR1 is MDHEN, CDR2 SYDVKM. V was pared by 2 bases and J by 3 bases, with 16 bases between. CDR3 sequence reads: CASSLIGVGKANEKLFF. DNA for the CDR3: TGTGCCAGCAGTTTAATAGGGGTTGGGAAGGCTAATGAAAAACTGTTTTTT. The variable domain in full, completed from reference TRBV28 and TRBJ1-4, reads DVKVTQSSRYLVKRTGEKVFLECVQDMDHENMFWYRQDPGLGLRLIYFSYDVKMKEKGDIPEGYSVSREKKERFSLILESASTNQTSMYLCASSLIGVGKANEKLFFGSGTQLSVL.

This chain links TRBV10-2 with TRBJ2-1; D may correspond to TRBD1 or TRBD2 (6 bases each). This CDR3 spans 16 amino acids. In germline, CDR1 is WSHSY, CDR2 SAAADI. The V gene lost 4 bases and the J gene lost 6 bases, with 19 bases spanning the gap. CDR3 sequence (DNA): TGCGCCAGCAGTGGGGGGGCGGGAAGGGCCTCCAATGAGCAGTTCTTC. As protein: CASSGGAGRASNEQFF.

V gene TRBV11-2 combines with J gene TRBJ2-4, with D perhaps being TRBD1 or TRBD2 (5 bases each). CDR3 length equals 17 residues. Germline V gives CDR1 SGHAT, CDR2 FQNNGV. V was pared by 5 bases and J by 0 bases, with 17 bases between. The CDR3 sequence: CASSATRDGLAKNIQYF. In DNA, the CDR3 is TGTGCCAGCAGCGCTACCCGGGACGGACTAGCCAAAAACATTCAGTACTTC.

The V call is TRBV5-4, the J call TRBJ1-1; TRBD1 might be the D (5 bases). Germline CDR1 and CDR2: SGHNT and YYREEE (reference sequence). The length of the CDR3 is 15 residues. V was cut by 1 base and J by 2 bases, with 12 bases left in between. The CDR3 is CASSLIIGGNTEAFF. The CDR3 nucleotides are TGTGCCAGCAGCTTGATAATCGGGGGAAACACTGAAGCTTTCTTT.

This chain joins TRBV6-6 and TRBJ2-7; D remains ambiguous. Germline lookup yields CDR1 MNHNY and CDR2 SVGAGI (reference sequence). This CDR3 spans 13 amino acids. Deletions cut 2 bases from V and 0 bases from J, with 5 bases between. The CDR3 DNA follows: TGTGCCAGCAGTTACCTTAACTCCTACGAGCAGTACTTC. Translating it yields CASSYLNSYEQYF.

The V and J genes are TRBV4-1 and TRBJ1-5; 9 bases fit TRBD1. The CDR3 covers 19 residues. Germline CDR1 and CDR2: MGHRA and YSYEKL. V was pared by 2 bases and J by 4 bases, with 15 bases of the junction left unmatched. The CDR3 spells CASSQPGQGGAVGNQPQHF. CDR3 sequence (DNA): TGCGCCAGCAGCCAACCGGGACAGGGAGGGGCAGTTGGGAATCAGCCCCAGCATTTT.

This clone came up a few times. This chain uses TRBV30 with TRBJ2-7; D perhaps matches TRBD2 (6 bases). Deletions cut 6 bases from V and 2 bases from J, with 17 bases between. The CDR3 runs 14 residues. Germline V gene sequence: CDR1 GTSNPN, CDR2 SVGIG (reference sequence). In DNA, the CDR3 is TGTGCCTGCCAAAGGCCGGGACTCCCCTACGAGCAGTACTTC. This gives the protein CACQRPGLPYEQYF. The full variable domain, with the rest looked up from reference TRBV30 and TRBJ2-7, is SQTIHQWPATLVQPVGSPLSLECTVEGTSNPNLYWYRQAAGRGLQLLFYSVGIGQISSEVPQNLSASRPQDRQFILSSKKLLLSDSGFYLCACQRPGLPYEQYFGPGTRLTVT.

This CDR3 reads CASSQQLQETQYF. CDR3 in DNA: TGTGCCAGCAGCCAACAACTACAGGAGACCCAGTACTTC. The V call is TRBV7-6, the J call TRBJ2-5; D is ambiguous. This CDR3 spans 13 amino acids. Trimming stripped 5 bases from V and 5 bases from J, with 12 bases between. Germline lookup yields CDR1 SGHVS and CDR2 FNYEAQ.

The CDR3 here is CASSFTAPTDTQYF. The CDR3 DNA is TGTGCCAGCAGCTTTACCGCCCCCACAGATACGCAGTATTTT. The chain links TRBV5-4 to TRBJ2-3; no firm D call. The V and J ends lost 2 bases and 2 bases respectively, with 9 bases between them. Looked up from germline, CDR1 is SGHNT and CDR2 is YYREEE (reference sequence). CDR3 length: 14 amino acids.

The chain is built from TRBV19 and TRBJ2-5; 10 nucleotides agree with TRBD2. The assigned J gene may be wrong: the sequence end matches TRBJ2-7 better. Germline CDR1 LNHDA, CDR2 SQIVND (reference sequence). There are 14 residues in the CDR3. CDR3 amino acids: CASSPGLADYEQYF. DNA for the CDR3: TGTGCCAGTAGCCCCGGACTAGCGGACTACGAGCAGTACTTC.

V gene TRBV27 combines with J gene TRBJ1-2; 10 nucleotides match TRBD1. This CDR3 is built from 13 residues. From germline, CDR1 is MNHEY and CDR2 SMNVEV (reference sequence). The V and J ends lost 5 bases and 3 bases, in that order; junction bases with no gene match: 0. The CDR3 loop is CASSGQGDYGYTF. CDR3 coding DNA: TGTGCCAGCAGTGGACAGGGGGACTATGGCTACACCTTC.

This chain connects TRBV4-1 to TRBJ1-3; D remains ambiguous. CDR1 is MGHRA, CDR2 YSYEKL, per germline. The V gene lost 1 base and the J gene lost 2 bases, with 9 bases spanning the gap. CDR3 length: 15 amino acids. This CDR3 reads CASSQVVITGNTIYF. The CDR3 DNA follows: TGCGCCAGCAGCCAAGTCGTCATAACTGGAAACACCATATATTTT.

The rearrangement joins TRBV5-1 to TRBJ2-1, with 10 bases aligning to TRBD2. The trim removed 0 bases at V and 5 bases at J, leaving 8 bases unmatched. Germline loops: CDR1 SGHRS, CDR2 YFSETQ. The CDR3 is 17 residues long. The CDR3 reads CASSLGVWLAGDNEQFF. The CDR3 DNA sequence: TGCGCCAGCAGCTTGGGAGTTTGGCTAGCGGGAGACAATGAGCAGTTCTTC.

The gene calls are TRBV5-1 and TRBJ2-7; D gene ambiguous. The CDR3 is 14 amino acids. The V gene's germline CDR1 is SGHRS and CDR2 YFSETQ. Between the trimmed V and J ends, which lost 3 bases and 2 bases, there was a span of 12 bases. The CDR3 sequence is CASSSGTAAYEQYF. The CDR3 DNA is TGCGCCAGCAGCTCCGGCACGGCAGCCTACGAGCAGTACTTC. The full variable domain, with the rest looked up from reference TRBV5-1 and TRBJ2-7, is KAGVTQTPRYLIKTRGQQVTLSCSPISGHRSVSWYQQTPGQGLQFLFEYFSETQRNKGNFPGRFSGRQFSNSRSEMNVSTLELGDSALYLCASSSGTAAYEQYFGPGTRLTVT.

The chain combines TRBV5-6 with TRBJ1-2, with D unresolved. This CDR3 spans 12 amino acids. V dropped 0 bases and J dropped 7 bases, with 7 bases sitting between them. The germline V gene encodes CDR1 SGHDT and CDR2 YYEEEE. CDR3 nucleotide sequence: TGTGCCAGCAGCTTGGGAGGGATTGGCTACACCTTC. This sequence encodes CASSLGGIGYTF. Combining the CDR3 with reference TRBV5-6 and TRBJ1-2 gives the whole variable domain DAGVTQSPTHLIKTRGQQVTLRCSPKSGHDTVSWYQQALGQGPQFIFQYYEEEERQRGNFPDRFSGHQFPNYSSELNVNALLLGDSALYLCASSLGGIGYTFGSGTRLTVV.